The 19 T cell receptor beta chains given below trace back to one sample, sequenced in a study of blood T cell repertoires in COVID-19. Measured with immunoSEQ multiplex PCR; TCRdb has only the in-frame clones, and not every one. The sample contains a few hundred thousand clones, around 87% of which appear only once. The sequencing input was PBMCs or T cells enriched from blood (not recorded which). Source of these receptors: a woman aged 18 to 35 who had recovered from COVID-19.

The CDR3 nucleotides are TGTGCCAGCGGGGGGACTCAAACCTACGAGCAGTACTTC. This sequence encodes CASGGTQTYEQYF. This sequence joins TRBV9 and TRBJ2-7, with D perhaps TRBD2 (6 bases). The CDR3 has 13 residues. V was shortened by 7 bases and J by 2 bases, with 13 bases between the two germline ends. CDR1 is SGDLS, CDR2 YYNGEE, per germline.

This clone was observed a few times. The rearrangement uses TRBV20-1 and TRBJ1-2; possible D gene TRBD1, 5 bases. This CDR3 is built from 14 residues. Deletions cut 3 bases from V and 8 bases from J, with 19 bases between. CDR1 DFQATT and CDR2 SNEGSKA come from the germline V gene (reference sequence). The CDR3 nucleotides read TGCAGTGCTAGTGAGGGACGGCGACTAGACGGCTACACCTTC. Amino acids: CSASEGRRLDGYTF.

DNA of the CDR3: TGTGCCAGCAGCCAAGCCGGGGAGAGGACTGAAGCTTTCTTT. The encoded protein is CASSQAGERTEAFF. J is TRBJ1-1 and V is TRBV14; no reliable D call. Between the trimmed V and J ends, which lost 1 base and 5 bases, there was a span of 11 bases. CDR1 is SGHDN and CDR2 is FVKESK in the germline V gene. CDR3 length equals 14 residues.

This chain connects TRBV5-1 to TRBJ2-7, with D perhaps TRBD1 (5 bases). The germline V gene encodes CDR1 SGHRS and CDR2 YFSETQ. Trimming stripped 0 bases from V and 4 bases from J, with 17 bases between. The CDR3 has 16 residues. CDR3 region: CASSLARVSSRYEQYF. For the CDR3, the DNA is TGCGCCAGCAGCTTGGCCAGGGTCTCTTCCAGGTACGAGCAGTACTTC.

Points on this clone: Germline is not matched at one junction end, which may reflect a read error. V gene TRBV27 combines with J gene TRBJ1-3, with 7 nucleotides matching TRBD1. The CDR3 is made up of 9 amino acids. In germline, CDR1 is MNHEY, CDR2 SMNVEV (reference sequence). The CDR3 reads CASSTGVHF. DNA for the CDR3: TGTGCCAGCAGTACAGGGGTGCATTTT.

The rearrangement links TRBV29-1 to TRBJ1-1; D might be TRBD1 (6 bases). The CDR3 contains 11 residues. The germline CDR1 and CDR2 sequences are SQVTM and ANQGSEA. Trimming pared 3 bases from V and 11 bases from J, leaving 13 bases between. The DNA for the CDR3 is TGCAGCGTTGACAATTCAGGGGTGGCTTTCTTT. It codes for CSVDNSGVAFF.

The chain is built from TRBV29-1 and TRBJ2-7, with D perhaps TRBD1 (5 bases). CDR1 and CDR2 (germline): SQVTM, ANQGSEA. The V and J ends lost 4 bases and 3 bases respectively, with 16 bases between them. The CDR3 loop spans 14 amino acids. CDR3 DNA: TGCAGCGTTGTTCCCGGCAGGGCTGGCTACGAGCAGTACTTC. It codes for CSVVPGRAGYEQYF.

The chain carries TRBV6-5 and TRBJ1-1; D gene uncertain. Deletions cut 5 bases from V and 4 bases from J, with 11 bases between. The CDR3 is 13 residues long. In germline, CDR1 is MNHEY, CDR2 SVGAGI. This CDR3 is CASSSTTSTEAFF. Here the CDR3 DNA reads TGTGCCAGCAGTAGCACCACGAGCACTGAAGCTTTCTTT.

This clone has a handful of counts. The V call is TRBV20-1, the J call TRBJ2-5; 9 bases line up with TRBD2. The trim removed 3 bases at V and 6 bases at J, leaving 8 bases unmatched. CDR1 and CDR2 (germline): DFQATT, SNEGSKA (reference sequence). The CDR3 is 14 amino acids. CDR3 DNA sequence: TGCAGTGCTAGTGGGTCTAGCGGGGAACAGACCCAGTACTTC. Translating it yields CSASGSSGEQTQYF.

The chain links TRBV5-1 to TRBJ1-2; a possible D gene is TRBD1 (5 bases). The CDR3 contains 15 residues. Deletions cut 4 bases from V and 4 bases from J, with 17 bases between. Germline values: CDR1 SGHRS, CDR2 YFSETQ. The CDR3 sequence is CASSVGSGAGYGYTF. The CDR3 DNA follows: TGCGCCAGCAGCGTCGGAAGTGGGGCCGGCTATGGCTACACCTTC. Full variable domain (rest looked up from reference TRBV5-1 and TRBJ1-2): KAGVTQTPRYLIKTRGQQVTLSCSPISGHRSVSWYQQTPGQGLQFLFEYFSETQRNKGNFPGRFSGRQFSNSRSEMNVSTLELGDSALYLCASSVGSGAGYGYTFGSGTRLTVV.

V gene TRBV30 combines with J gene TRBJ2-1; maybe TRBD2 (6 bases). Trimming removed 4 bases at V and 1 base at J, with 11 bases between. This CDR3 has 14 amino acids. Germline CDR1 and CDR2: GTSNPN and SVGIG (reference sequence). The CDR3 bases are TGTGCCTGGACAGGGACTGTGTCCTACAATGAGCAGTTCTTC. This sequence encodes CAWTGTVSYNEQFF.

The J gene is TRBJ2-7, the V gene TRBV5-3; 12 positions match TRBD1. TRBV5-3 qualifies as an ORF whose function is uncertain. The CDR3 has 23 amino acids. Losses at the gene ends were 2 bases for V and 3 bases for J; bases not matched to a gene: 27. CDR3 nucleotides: TGTGCCAGAAGCTTCCACCTCGGGACAGGGGGCCCCCTGAACCCGACCCCACTCTACGAGCAGTACTTC. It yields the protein CARSFHLGTGGPLNPTPLYEQYF.

The CDR3 here is CASNSGTDQETQYF. CDR3 in DNA: TGTGCCAGCAATAGCGGGACAGACCAAGAGACCCAGTACTTC. The chain has TRBV6-5 and TRBJ2-5; D possibly corresponds to TRBD2 (8 bases). This CDR3 is built from 14 residues. V lost 7 bases and J 0 bases, leaving 12 bases between the germline ends. Per the germline V gene, CDR1 is MNHEY and CDR2 is SVGAGI.

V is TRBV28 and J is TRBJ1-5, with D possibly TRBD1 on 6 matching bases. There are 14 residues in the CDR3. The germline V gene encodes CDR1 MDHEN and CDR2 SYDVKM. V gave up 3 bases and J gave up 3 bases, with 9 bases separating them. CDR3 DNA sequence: TGTGCCAGCAGTTTTTCAGGGGTCAATCAGCCCCAGCATTTT. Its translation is CASSFSGVNQPQHF.

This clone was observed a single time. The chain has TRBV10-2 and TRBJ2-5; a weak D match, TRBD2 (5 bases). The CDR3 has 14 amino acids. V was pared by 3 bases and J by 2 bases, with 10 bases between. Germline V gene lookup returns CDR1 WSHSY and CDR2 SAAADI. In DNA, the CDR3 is TGCGCCAGCAGTGAAAGCGGCTTTCAAGAGACCCAGTACTTC. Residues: CASSESGFQETQYF.

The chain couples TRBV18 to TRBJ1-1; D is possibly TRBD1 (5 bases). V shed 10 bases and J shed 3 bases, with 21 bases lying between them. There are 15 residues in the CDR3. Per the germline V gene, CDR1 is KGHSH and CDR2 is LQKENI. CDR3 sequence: CATHRVGTGDTEAFF. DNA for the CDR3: TGTGCCACCCATAGGGTGGGGACTGGGGACACTGAAGCTTTCTTT.

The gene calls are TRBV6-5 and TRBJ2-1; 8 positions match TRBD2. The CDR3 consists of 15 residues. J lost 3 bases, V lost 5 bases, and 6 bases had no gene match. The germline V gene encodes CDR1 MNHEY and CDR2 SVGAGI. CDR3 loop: CASSRRGALYNEQFF. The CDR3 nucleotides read TGTGCCAGCAGTCGGCGGGGGGCCCTCTACAATGAGCAGTTCTTC.

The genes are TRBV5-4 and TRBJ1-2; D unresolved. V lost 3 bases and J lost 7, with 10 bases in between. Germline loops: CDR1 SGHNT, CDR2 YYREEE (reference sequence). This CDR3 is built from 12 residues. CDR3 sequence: CASSSPWSGYTF. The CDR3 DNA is TGTGCCAGCAGCTCCCCTTGGAGTGGCTACACCTTC. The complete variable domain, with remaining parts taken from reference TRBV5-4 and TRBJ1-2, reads ETGVTQSPTHLIKTRGQQVTLRCSSQSGHNTVSWYQQALGQGPQFIFQYYREEENGRGNFPPRFSGLQFPNYSSELNVNALELDDSALYLCASSSPWSGYTFGSGTRLTVV.

CDR3: CASSQVALAGDVITDTQYF. CDR3 in DNA: TGCGCCAGCAGCCAAGTAGCGCTAGCGGGGGACGTGATCACAGATACGCAGTATTTT. V and J are TRBV4-1 and TRBJ2-3; TRBD2 aligns across 10 bases. J gave up 2 bases and V 1 base, and 12 bases lay outside the gene matches. The CDR3 extends over 19 amino acids. The V gene's germline CDR1 is MGHRA and CDR2 YSYEKL.